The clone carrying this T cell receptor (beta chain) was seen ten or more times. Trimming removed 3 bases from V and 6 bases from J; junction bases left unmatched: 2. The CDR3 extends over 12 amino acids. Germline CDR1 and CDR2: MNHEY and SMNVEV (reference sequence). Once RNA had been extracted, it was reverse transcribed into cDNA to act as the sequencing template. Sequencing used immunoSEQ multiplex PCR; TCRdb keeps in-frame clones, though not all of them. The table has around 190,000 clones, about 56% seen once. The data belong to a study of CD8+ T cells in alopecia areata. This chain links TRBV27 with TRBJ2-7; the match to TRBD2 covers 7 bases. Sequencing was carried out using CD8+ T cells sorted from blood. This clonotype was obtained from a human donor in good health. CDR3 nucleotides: TGTGCCAGCAGTTTGGGGGGGGTCGAGCAGTACTTC. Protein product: CASSLGGVEQYF.